Many counts were recorded for the clone carrying this TCR beta chain. No antigen is known for it. V dropped 5 bases and J dropped 2 bases, with 13 bases sitting between them. CDR3 size: 14 residues. CDR1 is SEHNR, CDR2 FQNEAQ, per germline (reference sequence). This entry belongs to a study of CD8+CD57+ T cells in acquired aplastic anemia. About the study: DNA per sorted CD4+ or CD8+ sample ranged roughly 0.19 to 30 ug, averaging 3.2 ug. Findings and limits, study-wide: Twenty-nine CD8+ CDR3 sequences were shared between patients and controls.

Genomic DNA, the template, was used for profiling of the TCR beta VDJ and CDR3. Via MiXCR, TCRdb re-called the reads, giving one row per CDR3 protein. The sample records 150,000 to 180,000 distinct CDR3 sequences, about 48% being singletons. Patients who underwent sequencing had shown CD8+CD57+ cell expansion by flow cytometry. As a group, the patients uniformly had severe acquired aplastic anemia. The source is a human donor with aplastic anemia. Material: sorted CD4+, CD8+, or CD8+CD57+ T cells (not recorded which) from PBMCs. The chain carries TRBV7-9 and TRBJ2-7; unclear D gene. CDR3 sequence (DNA): TGTGCCAGCAGCCCCCCGCTACTCCCCTACGAGCAGTACTTC. This encodes CASSPPLLPYEQYF.